Following are 27 T cell receptor beta chains from one sample sequenced in a study of T-cell reconstitution after alpha-beta-depleted transplantation in children. Using unique molecular identifiers, the investigators prepared the TCRbeta library. Each CDR3 protein is one row after TCRdb ran MiXCR on the PCR reads. The sample records a few hundred thousand distinct CDR3 sequences, over 40% being singletons. Source: PBMCs, taken before TCRalphabeta/CD19-depleted stem cell transplant. The receptors were gathered from a girl aged 2 to 9 with aplastic anemia, due to receive a stem cell transplant.

The V call is TRBV10-3, the J call TRBJ2-3; weak D call: TRBD1 (5 bases). The CDR3 extends over 17 amino acids. Between the trimmed V and J ends, which lost 1 base and 1 base, there was a span of 15 bases. Germline lookup yields CDR1 ENHRY and CDR2 SYGVKD. Here the CDR3 reads CAISEFGGARGTDTQYF. DNA for the CDR3: TGTGCCATCAGTGAGTTCGGTGGGGCGCGAGGCACAGATACGCAGTATTTT.

This rearrangement joins TRBV6-5 to TRBJ2-3; D may be TRBD2 (6 bases). The CDR3 is 17 residues long. Germline-derived CDR1 and CDR2 are MNHEY and SVGAGI. V was pared by 4 bases and J by 2 bases, with 19 bases between. The CDR3, as DNA: TGTGCCAGCAGTTCCCCCGGACGGGCTAGCGACACAGATACGCAGTATTTT. Encoded protein: CASSSPGRASDTDTQYF.

This clonotype was recorded many times. The rearrangement joins TRBV15 to TRBJ2-1, with a tentative D call TRBD1 (6 bases). V was trimmed by 3 bases and J by 7 bases, leaving 25 bases between them. The CDR3 sequence is 18 residues long. Germline loops: CDR1 LNHNV, CDR2 YYDKDF (reference sequence). The CDR3 reads CATSRYTPGTPPRNEQFF. As DNA, the CDR3 is TGTGCCACCAGCAGGTACACACCCGGGACACCCCCGCGGAATGAGCAGTTCTTC.

This clonotype was recorded a few times. The rearrangement uses TRBV6-5 and TRBJ1-2, with 8 bases aligning to TRBD1. Per the germline V gene, CDR1 is MNHEY and CDR2 is SVGAGI. The trim removed 5 bases at V and 9 bases at J, leaving 14 bases unmatched. The CDR3 runs 15 residues. Written as DNA, the CDR3 is TGTGCCAGCAGTACTCTGGGGACAGGAATAGTGAGCTACACCTTC. Encoded protein: CASSTLGTGIVSYTF.

The V gene is TRBV14, the J gene TRBJ2-5, with 8 bases aligning to TRBD1. Germline CDR1 SGHDN, CDR2 FVKESK. This CDR3 is built from 13 residues. The V segment lost 5 bases and the J segment 5 bases; nucleotides outside the gene matches: 4. CDR3 in DNA: TGTGCCAGCAGCTCGGGACAGGCGGAGACCCAGTACTTC. It is translated as CASSSGQAETQYF.

This sequence joins TRBV11-2 and TRBJ2-3; weak D call: TRBD1 (5 bases). Deletions cut 5 bases from V and 5 bases from J, with 17 bases between. The CDR3 extends over 15 amino acids. Germline V gives CDR1 SGHAT, CDR2 FQNNGV. In DNA, the CDR3 is TGTGCCAGCAGCCCTGGGTCAAGGGGCGTAGATACGCAGTATTTT. Translation gives CASSPGSRGVDTQYF.

This clonotype was seen ten or more times. DNA for the CDR3: TGCAGCGTTGAAGTAGGGGGACAGGGGACTGAGCAGTACTTC. It encodes CSVEVGGQGTEQYF. The rearrangement uses TRBV29-1 and TRBJ2-7, with 10 bases that match TRBD1. CDR1 and CDR2 (germline): SQVTM, ANQGSEA. The CDR3 consists of 14 residues. V was pared by 1 base and J by 7 bases, with 7 bases of the junction left unmatched.

There are a few counts of this clonotype. The chain has TRBV5-6 and TRBJ1-6; D remains unclear. The CDR3 totals 15 residues. V lost 0 bases and J 7 bases, leaving 11 bases between the germline ends. CDR1 SGHDT and CDR2 YYEEEE come from the germline V gene. This CDR3 is CASSLGGSPNSPLHF. In DNA, the CDR3 is TGTGCCAGCAGCTTGGGTGGAAGCCCGAATTCACCCCTCCACTTT.

This clonotype was seen repeatedly, ten times or more. This chain links TRBV12-5 with TRBJ2-2; no clear D gene. CDR3 length equals 14 residues. The germline V gene encodes CDR1 LGHNT and CDR2 FRNRAP. V dropped 5 bases and J dropped 8 bases, with 15 bases sitting between them. The CDR3 sequence is CASGLDGLMGELFF. The CDR3, as DNA: TGTGCTAGTGGTCTGGACGGGCTGATGGGGGAGCTGTTTTTT.

Only a few counts were recorded for this clonotype. CDR3 protein: CASSPQRGELFF. In nucleotides, the CDR3 is TGTGCCAGCAGCCCCCAGCGCGGGGAGCTGTTTTTT. The V gene is TRBV27, the J gene TRBJ2-2, with D hard to call. Germline CDR1 reads MNHEY; CDR2 reads SMNVEV (reference sequence). Deletions cut 6 bases from V and 7 bases from J, with 9 bases between. This CDR3 has 12 amino acids.

V usage is TRBV21-1 and J usage is TRBJ2-7. TRBV21-1 is listed as a pseudogene. The CDR3 loop spans 13 amino acids. This CDR3 reads CASSNRRRGEQYF. CDR3 nucleotide sequence: TGTGCCAGCAGCAACCGACGGCGTGGGGAGCAGTACTTC.

This chain links TRBV9 with TRBJ2-1; no clear D gene. In germline, CDR1 is SGDLS, CDR2 YYNGEE. V dropped 3 bases and J dropped 4 bases, with 8 bases sitting between them. The CDR3 covers 13 residues. CDR3 sequence reads: CASSDLGYNEQFF. CDR3 coding DNA: TGTGCCAGCAGCGATTTGGGTTACAATGAGCAGTTCTTC.

This sequence joins TRBV7-2 and TRBJ2-3; no clear D gene. Trimming removed 5 bases from V and 2 bases from J, with 8 bases in between. CDR3 size: 13 residues. The germline CDR1 and CDR2 sequences are SGHTA and FQGNSA. The CDR3 loop is CASSGTNTDTQYF. The CDR3 bases are TGTGCCAGCAGCGGTACAAACACAGATACGCAGTATTTT.

In its sample, this clonotype was seen many times. The CDR3 DNA sequence: TGTGCCAGCAGCGCTCTCGCGGCGTCCTACAATGAGCAGTTCTTC. It is translated as CASSALAASYNEQFF. The J gene is TRBJ2-1, the V gene TRBV7-2; D not resolved. The CDR3 is made up of 15 amino acids. V was trimmed by 5 bases and J by 1 base, leaving 12 bases between them. Per the germline V gene, CDR1 is SGHTA and CDR2 is FQGNSA.

Ten or more counts support this clonotype. The V gene is TRBV4-3, the J gene TRBJ2-1, with 9 bases that match TRBD1. This CDR3 spans 17 amino acids. Germline V gives CDR1 LGHNA, CDR2 YSLEER. V gave up 0 bases and J gave up 1 base; unmatched junction bases: 4. DNA for the CDR3: TGCGCCAGCAGCCAAGATGGGGGACAGGGTTCCTACAATGAGCAGTTCTTC. It is translated as CASSQDGGQGSYNEQFF.

This chain links TRBV20-1 with TRBJ2-3; D is unclear. The V end was cut by 0 bases, the J end by 1 base, with 14 bases between. Germline CDR1 DFQATT, CDR2 SNEGSKA (reference sequence). This CDR3 spans 16 amino acids. This CDR3 reads CSARDLKSVRTDTQYF. The CDR3 nucleotides read TGCAGTGCTAGAGATCTTAAAAGCGTCCGCACAGATACGCAGTATTTT.

This clonotype was picked up many times. The chain recombines TRBV15 with TRBJ2-5, with a weak D call TRBD2 (5 bases). Germline lookup yields CDR1 LNHNV and CDR2 YYDKDF (reference sequence). The CDR3 totals 15 residues. V was trimmed by 3 bases and J by 3 bases, leaving 14 bases between them. The CDR3 nucleotides read TGTGCCACCAGCAGGGCACCGGGAAATGAAGAGACCCAGTACTTC. This encodes CATSRAPGNEETQYF.

The gene calls are TRBV20-1 and TRBJ2-5; no definite D call. CDR1 and CDR2 (germline): DFQATT, SNEGSKA (reference sequence). The CDR3 length is 13 residues. V shed 6 bases and J shed 2 bases, with 13 bases lying between them. The CDR3 DNA sequence: TGCAGTGCCCCCCTACCCCCGCAAGAGACCCAGTACTTC. Translated: CSAPLPPQETQYF.

This clonotype was counted only a few times. The chain couples TRBV7-3 to TRBJ1-1; 7 bases line up with TRBD1. The CDR3 is made up of 12 amino acids. V trimming: 3 bases; J trimming: 11 bases; junction bases outside the gene matches: 6. CDR1 and CDR2 from the germline V gene are SGHTA and FQGTGA. CDR3 protein: CASSFDTGEAFF. The CDR3 region has the DNA TGTGCCAGCAGCTTTGACACAGGGGAGGCTTTCTTT.

This clonotype was picked up many times. The chain has TRBV20-1 and TRBJ2-7; D gene ambiguous. Germline loops: CDR1 DFQATT, CDR2 SNEGSKA (reference sequence). CDR3 length: 13 residues. V was pared by 0 bases and J by 1 base, with 7 bases between. The CDR3 sequence: CSARDQVSYEQYF. CDR3 coding DNA: TGCAGTGCTAGAGACCAGGTTTCCTACGAGCAGTACTTC.

The J gene is TRBJ2-2, the V gene TRBV6-1; D remains ambiguous. Trimming took off 6 bases at V and 4 bases at J, with 9 bases between the two ends. CDR1 and CDR2 (germline): MNHNS, SASEGT. The CDR3 is made up of 13 amino acids. CDR3 in DNA: TGTGCCAGCAGCCGCGAGAGCACCGGGGAGCTGTTTTTT. The encoded protein is CASSRESTGELFF.

The chain combines TRBV10-3 with TRBJ2-5, with D perhaps matching TRBD2 (5 bases). The V end was cut by 10 bases, the J end by 3 bases, with 15 bases between. Germline-derived CDR1 and CDR2 are ENHRY and SYGVKD. This CDR3 has 13 amino acids. The CDR3 DNA sequence: TGTGCCACCAAAGAGGGTCTAGAAGAGACCCAGTACTTC. This gives the protein CATKEGLEETQYF.

This clonotype was observed at least ten times. The chain is built from TRBV20-1 and TRBJ1-5, with 10 bases fitting TRBD1. Germline V gives CDR1 DFQATT, CDR2 SNEGSKA (reference sequence). This CDR3 spans 15 amino acids. Trimming cost V 5 bases and J 2 bases; bases outside gene matches: 6. The CDR3 spells CSAQGTGVRNQPQHF. The CDR3 DNA follows: TGCAGTGCTCAAGGGACAGGGGTGCGCAATCAGCCCCAGCATTTT.

This clonotype was seen a few times. This chain links TRBV6-1 with TRBJ2-4; 9 bases line up with TRBD1. Germline CDR1 is MNHNS and CDR2 is SASEGT. The CDR3 totals 16 residues. The J segment lost 0 bases and the V segment lost 6 bases, leaving 6 bases of the junction unmatched. The CDR3 nucleotides read TGTGCCAGCAGGGAGGGACAGGGCCTAGCCAAAAACATTCAGTACTTC. The encoded protein is CASREGQGLAKNIQYF.

This clonotype was detected a few times. This chain links TRBV7-2 with TRBJ2-7; 10 bases map to TRBD1. The CDR3 contains 16 residues. CDR1 and CDR2 from the germline V gene are SGHTA and FQGNSA. V shed 5 bases, J shed 2 bases, and the junction held 9 bases outside the gene matches. The CDR3 bases are TGTGCCAGCAGCACAGGGACAGGGGTGGGGCCCTACGAGCAGTACTTC. Translating it yields CASSTGTGVGPYEQYF.

This chain links TRBV9 with TRBJ2-5, with a weak D call TRBD1 (6 bases). Germline CDR1 reads SGDLS; CDR2 reads YYNGEE. The CDR3 has 15 amino acids. The V end lost 3 bases, the J end lost 2 bases, and 14 bases lay between the germline ends. The CDR3 sequence: CASSALGTTQETQYF. CDR3 nucleotide sequence: TGTGCCAGCAGCGCACTGGGGACAACACAAGAGACCCAGTACTTC.

This clonotype has just a few counts. The rearrangement links TRBV7-6 to TRBJ2-2, with no clear D. Looked up from germline, CDR1 is SGHVS and CDR2 is FNYEAQ. V was clipped by 4 bases and J by 7 bases, with 10 bases between them. This CDR3 contains 13 residues. DNA of the CDR3: TGTGCCAGCAGCTCCTCGACGAGCGGGGAGCTGTTTTTT. Protein product: CASSSSTSGELFF.